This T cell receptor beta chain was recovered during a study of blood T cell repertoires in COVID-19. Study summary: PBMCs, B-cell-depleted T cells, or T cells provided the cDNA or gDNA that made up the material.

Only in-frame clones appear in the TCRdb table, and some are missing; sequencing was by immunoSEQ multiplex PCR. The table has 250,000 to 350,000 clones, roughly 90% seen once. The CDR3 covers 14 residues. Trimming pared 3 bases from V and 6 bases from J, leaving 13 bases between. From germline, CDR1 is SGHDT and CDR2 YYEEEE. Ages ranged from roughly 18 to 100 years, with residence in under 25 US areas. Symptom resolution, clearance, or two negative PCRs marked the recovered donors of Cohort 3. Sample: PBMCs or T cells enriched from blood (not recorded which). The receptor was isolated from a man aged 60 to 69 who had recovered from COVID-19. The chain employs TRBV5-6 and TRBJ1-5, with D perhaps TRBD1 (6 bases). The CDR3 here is CASSSRDTRQPQHF. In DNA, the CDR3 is TGTGCCAGCAGCTCCCGGGACACGCGTCAGCCCCAGCATTTT.